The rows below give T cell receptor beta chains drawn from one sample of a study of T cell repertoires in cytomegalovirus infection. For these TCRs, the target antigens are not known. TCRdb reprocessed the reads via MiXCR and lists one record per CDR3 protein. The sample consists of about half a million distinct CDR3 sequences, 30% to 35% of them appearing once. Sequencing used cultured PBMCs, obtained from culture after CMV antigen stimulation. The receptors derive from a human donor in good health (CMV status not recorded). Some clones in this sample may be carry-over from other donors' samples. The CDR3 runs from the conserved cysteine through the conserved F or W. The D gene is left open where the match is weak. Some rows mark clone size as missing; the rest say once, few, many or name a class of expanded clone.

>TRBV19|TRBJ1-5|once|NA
TGTGCCAGTAGTTTCCCCCTCGACAAGGGCAATCAGCCCCAGCATTTT
CASSFPLDKGNQPQHF
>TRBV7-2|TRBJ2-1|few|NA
TGTGCCAGCAGCTCGGACTTTAACATCTACAATGAGCAGTTCTTC
CASSSDFNIYNEQFF
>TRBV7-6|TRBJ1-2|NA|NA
TGTGCCTCGTCGGGTTGGGTGGGCTATGGCTACACCTTC
CASSGWVGYGYTF
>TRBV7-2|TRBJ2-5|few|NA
TGTGCCAGCAGCCCAGGGGACCCCCGGGAGACCCAGTACTTC
CASSPGDPRETQYF
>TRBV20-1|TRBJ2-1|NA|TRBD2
TGCAGTGCTCGTATTAGCGGGAGAAGCAGTGAGCAGTTCTTC
CSARISGRSSEQFF
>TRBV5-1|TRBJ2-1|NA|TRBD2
TGCGCCAGCAGCCCGACCGGCCCGGGGGTTAGCGGGCAGTACAATGAGCAGTTCTTC
CASSPTGPGVSGQYNEQFF
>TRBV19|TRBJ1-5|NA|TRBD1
TGTGCCAGTAGTACCCTGGGACAGCCAGTTCAGCCCCAGCATTTT
CASSTLGQPVQPQHF
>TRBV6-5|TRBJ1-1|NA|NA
TGTGCCAGCAGTTACTACACGGGGGGGGGGAAAAAGGCTGAAGCTTTCTTT
CASSYYTGGGKKAEAFF
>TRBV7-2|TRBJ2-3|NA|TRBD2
TGTGCCAGCAGCTTGCGACTAGCGGGCCCTAGCACAGATACGCAGTATTTT
CASSLRLAGPSTDTQYF
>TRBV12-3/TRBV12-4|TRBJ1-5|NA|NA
TGTGCCAGCAGCAGAACCGGGACCGATTATGAGCAGCATTTT
CASSRTGTDYEQHF
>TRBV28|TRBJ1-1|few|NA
TGTGCCAGCACCCGAGGAGCAGGGCTAAACACTGAAGCTTTCTTT
CASTRGAGLNTEAFF
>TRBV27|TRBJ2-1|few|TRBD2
TGTGCCAGCAGTCCCAGGGTAGCGGGATATGAGCAGTTCTTC
CASSPRVAGYEQFF
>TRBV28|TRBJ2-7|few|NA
TGTGCCAGCACCTCACCCGCGTCACTTGCGGACTACGAGCAGTACTTC
CASTSPASLADYEQYF
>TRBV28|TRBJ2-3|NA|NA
TGTGCCAGCAGTTCTCTAGCGCAAATCACAGATACGCAGTATTTT
CASSSLAQITDTQYF
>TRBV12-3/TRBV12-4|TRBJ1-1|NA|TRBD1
TGTGCCAGCAGTAAGACAGGGGCCGTCACTGAAGCTTTCTTT
CASSKTGAVTEAFF
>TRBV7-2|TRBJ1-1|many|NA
TGTGCCAGCAGCTTAGGGCGAACGAACACTGAAGCTTTCTTT
CASSLGRTNTEAFF
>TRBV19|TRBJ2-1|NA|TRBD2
TGTGCCAGTAGTATAACTAGCGGCTACAATGAGCAGTTCTTC
CASSITSGYNEQFF
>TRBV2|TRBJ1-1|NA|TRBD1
TGTGCCAGCAGCGCTGGACAGGGAAAGACTGAAGCTTTCTTT
CASSAGQGKTEAFF
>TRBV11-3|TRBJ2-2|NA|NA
TGTGCCAGCAGCTTAGATCTTTGGAACACCGGGGAGCTGTTTTTT
CASSLDLWNTGELFF
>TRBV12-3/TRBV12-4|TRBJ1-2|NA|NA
TGTGCCAGCAGGAAGGGGGACGGTTTAGTGAGTGGCTACACCTTC
CASRKGDGLVSGYTF
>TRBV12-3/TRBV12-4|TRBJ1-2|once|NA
TGTGCCAGCAGTCCCCACCCGACTAACTATGGCTACACCTTC
CASSPHPTNYGYTF
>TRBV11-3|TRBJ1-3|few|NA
TGTGCCAGCAGCCGAGCGGCGTGGGAGAGCTCTGGAAACACCATATATTTT
CASSRAAWESSGNTIYF
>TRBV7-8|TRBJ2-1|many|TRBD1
TGTGCCAGCAGCTTAGCGCAACAGGGGGCCTTTATCCTTTCTAGGAATGAGCAGTTCTTC
CASSLAQQGAFILSRNEQFF
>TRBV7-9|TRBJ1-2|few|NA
TGTGCCAGCAGCTTTTGGGGGACCCAATCCTGGGGTGGCTACACCTTC
CASSFWGTQSWGGYTF
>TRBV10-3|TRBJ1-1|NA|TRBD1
TGTGCCATCGGGGACAGGGGGAATACTGAAGCTTTCTTT
CAIGDRGNTEAFF
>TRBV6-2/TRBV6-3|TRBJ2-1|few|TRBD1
TGTGCCAGCATGGGAACAGGGGACAATGAGCAGTTCTTC
CASMGTGDNEQFF
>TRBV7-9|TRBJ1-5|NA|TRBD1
TGTGCCAGCAGCGACCTCAGGGGGCCTAGCAATCAGCCCCAGCATTTT
CASSDLRGPSNQPQHF
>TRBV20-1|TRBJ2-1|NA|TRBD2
TGCAGTGCTAGAGATCTATTGGGGGCTAGCGGGTACAATGAGCAGTTCTTC
CSARDLLGASGYNEQFF
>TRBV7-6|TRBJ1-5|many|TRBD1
TGTGCCAGCAGCTTAGTTCTCCCCAGGGGGGACCATCAGCCCCAGCATTTT
CASSLVLPRGDHQPQHF
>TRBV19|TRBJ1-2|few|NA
TGTGCCACTACTGACAGTTACTATGGCTACACCTTC
CATTDSYYGYTF
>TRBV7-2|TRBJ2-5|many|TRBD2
TGTGCCAGCAGCCCTGGCGGGTTAGCGGGAGGTCGAGGCTTCCAAGAGACCCAGTACTTC
CASSPGGLAGGRGFQETQYF
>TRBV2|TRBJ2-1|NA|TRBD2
TGTGCCAGTATAATGACTAGCGGGAACAATGAGCAGTTCTTC
CASIMTSGNNEQFF
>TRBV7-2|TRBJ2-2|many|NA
TGTGCCAGCAGCTTTACGGGGATGCCCGGGGAGCTGTTTTTT
CASSFTGMPGELFF
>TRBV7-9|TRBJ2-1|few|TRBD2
TGTGCCAGCAGCTTCCACGTTAGCGGGAGTAACGATGAGCAGTTCTTC
CASSFHVSGSNDEQFF
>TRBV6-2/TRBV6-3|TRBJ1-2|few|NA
TGTGCCAGCAGTCAAGAGGGACGGATGTATGGCTACACCTTC
CASSQEGRMYGYTF
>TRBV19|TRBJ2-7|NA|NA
TGTGCCAGTAGTATTATGAGAGGCTACGAGCAGTACTTC
CASSIMRGYEQYF
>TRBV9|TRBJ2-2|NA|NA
TGTGCCAGCAGCGTAGTGGCGGAGTACACCGGGGAGCTGTTTTTT
CASSVVAEYTGELFF
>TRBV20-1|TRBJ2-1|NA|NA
TGCAGTGCTAGAGAAGCAGCGTACTACAATGAGCAGTTCTTC
CSAREAAYYNEQFF
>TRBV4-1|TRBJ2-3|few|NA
TGCGCCAGCAGCCACATTGGGGGAAGCACAGATACGCAGTATTTT
CASSHIGGSTDTQYF
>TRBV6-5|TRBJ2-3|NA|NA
TGTGCCAGCAGTTACCGTAGTGTTCCAGATACGCAGTATTTT
CASSYRSVPDTQYF
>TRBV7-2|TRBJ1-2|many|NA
TGTGCCAGCAGCTTCCCCGGCCGGGAAAACTATGGCTACACCTTC
CASSFPGRENYGYTF
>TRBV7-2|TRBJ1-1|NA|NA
TGTGCCAGCAGCTTAGCATACGCCAGCGGGACGGTTATGACCACTGAAGATTTCTTT
CASSLAYASGTVMTTEDFF
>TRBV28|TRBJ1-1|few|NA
TGTGCCAGCAGTTTCGGCAGCCTCCCTGAAGCTTTCTTT
CASSFGSLPEAFF
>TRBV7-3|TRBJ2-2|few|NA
TGTGCCAGCAGCTTAAATTCTAGGTCGAACACCGGGGAGCTGTTTTTT
CASSLNSRSNTGELFF
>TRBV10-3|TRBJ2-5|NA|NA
TGTGCCATCAGTTCAGGGACTGCTGGGAAAGAGACCCAGTACTTC
CAISSGTAGKETQYF
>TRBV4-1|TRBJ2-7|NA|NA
TGTGCCAGCAGCCAGGGGGGCTGGGGCCGGGGAGGCTACGAGCAGTACTTC
CASSQGGWGRGGYEQYF
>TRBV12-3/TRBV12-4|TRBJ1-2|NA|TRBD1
TGTGCCAGCAGTTTAAGACAGGGGATTTTCGGCTACACCTTC
CASSLRQGIFGYTF
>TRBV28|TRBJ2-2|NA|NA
TGTGCCAGCAGTTTACCGTGGAGGGGGCGGGTCACCGGGGAGCTGTTTTTT
CASSLPWRGRVTGELFF
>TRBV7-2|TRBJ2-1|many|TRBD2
TGTGCCAGCAGCTTACCGAGCGGACGAGACGGTAGCGGGGGGTACAATGAGCAGTTCTTC
CASSLPSGRDGSGGYNEQFF
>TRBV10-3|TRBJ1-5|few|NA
TGTGCCATCAGTGGGGGAGGGAGCAATCAGCCCCAGCATTTT
CAISGGGSNQPQHF
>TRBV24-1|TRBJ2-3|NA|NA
TGTGCCACCAGTGATTCCCCCGGAAGGGACACCACACCAGATACGCAGTATTTT
CATSDSPGRDTTPDTQYF